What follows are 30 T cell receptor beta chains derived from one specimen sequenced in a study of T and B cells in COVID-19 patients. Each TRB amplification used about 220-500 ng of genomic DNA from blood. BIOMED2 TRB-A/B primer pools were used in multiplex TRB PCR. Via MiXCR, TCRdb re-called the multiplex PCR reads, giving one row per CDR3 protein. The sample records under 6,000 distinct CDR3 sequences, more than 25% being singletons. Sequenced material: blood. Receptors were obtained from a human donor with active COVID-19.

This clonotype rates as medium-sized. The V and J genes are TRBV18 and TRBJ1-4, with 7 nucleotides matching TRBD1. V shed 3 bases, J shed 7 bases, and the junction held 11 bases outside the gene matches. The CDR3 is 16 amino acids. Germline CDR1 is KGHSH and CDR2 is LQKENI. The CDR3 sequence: CASSPGTVGASEKLFF. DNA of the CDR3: TGTGCCAGCTCACCCGGGACAGTCGGGGCTAGTGAAAAACTGTTTTTT. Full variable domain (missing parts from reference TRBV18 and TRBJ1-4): NAGVMQNPRHLVRRRGQEARLRCSPMKGHSHVYWYRQLPEEGLKFMVYLQKENIIDESGMPKERFSAEFPKEGPSILRIQQVVRGDSAAYFCASSPGTVGASEKLFFGSGTQLSVL.

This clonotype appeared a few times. In DNA, the CDR3 is TGCGCCAGCAGCTTGGCAGGGACAGGGGAAGCTTTCTTT. Translated, it gives CASSLAGTGEAFF. The chain carries TRBV5-1 and TRBJ1-1; 9 bases align to TRBD1. The CDR3 runs to 13 residues. With 0 bases clipped from V and 8 bases from J, the junction kept 2 bases outside the gene matches. Germline V gene sequence: CDR1 SGHRS, CDR2 YFSETQ.

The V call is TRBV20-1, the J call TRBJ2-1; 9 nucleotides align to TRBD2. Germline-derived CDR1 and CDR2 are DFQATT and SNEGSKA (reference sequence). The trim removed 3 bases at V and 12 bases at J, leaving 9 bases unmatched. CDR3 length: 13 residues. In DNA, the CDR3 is TGCAGTGCTAGCTTGGCGGGGGGGTCTCGGCAGTTCTTC. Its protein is CSASLAGGSRQFF.

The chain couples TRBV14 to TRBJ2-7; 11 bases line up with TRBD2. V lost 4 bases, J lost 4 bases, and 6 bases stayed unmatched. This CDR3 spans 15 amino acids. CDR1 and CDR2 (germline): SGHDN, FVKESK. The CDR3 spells CASSLFSGGEYEQYF. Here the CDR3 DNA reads TGTGCCAGCAGCCTCTTTAGCGGGGGGGAGTACGAGCAGTACTTC.

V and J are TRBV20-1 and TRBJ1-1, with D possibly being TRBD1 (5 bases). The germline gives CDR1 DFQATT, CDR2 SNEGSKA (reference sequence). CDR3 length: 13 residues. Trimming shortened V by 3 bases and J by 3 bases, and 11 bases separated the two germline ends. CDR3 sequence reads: CSARTGGDTEAFF. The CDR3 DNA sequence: TGCAGTGCTAGGACCGGGGGGGACACTGAAGCTTTCTTT.

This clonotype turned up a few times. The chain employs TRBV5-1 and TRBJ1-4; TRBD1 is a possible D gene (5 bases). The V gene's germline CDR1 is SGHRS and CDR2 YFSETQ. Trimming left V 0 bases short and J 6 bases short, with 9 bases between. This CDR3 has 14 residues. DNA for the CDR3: TGCGCCAGCAGCTTGGGGACACCCGATGAAAAACTGTTTTTT. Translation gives CASSLGTPDEKLFF.

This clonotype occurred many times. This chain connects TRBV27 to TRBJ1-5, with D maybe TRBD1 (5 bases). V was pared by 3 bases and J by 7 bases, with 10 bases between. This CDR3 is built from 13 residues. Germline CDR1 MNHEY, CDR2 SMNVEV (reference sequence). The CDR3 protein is CASSFRGAQPQHF. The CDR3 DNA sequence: TGTGCCAGCAGTTTCAGAGGGGCGCAGCCCCAGCATTTT.

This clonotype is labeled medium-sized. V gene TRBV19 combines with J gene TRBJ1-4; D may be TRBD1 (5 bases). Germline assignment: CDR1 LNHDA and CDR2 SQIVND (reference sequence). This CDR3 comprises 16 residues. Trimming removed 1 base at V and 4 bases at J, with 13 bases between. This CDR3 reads CASSIGETVLNEKLFF. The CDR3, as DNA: TGTGCCAGTAGTATAGGGGAGACAGTACTTAATGAAAAACTGTTTTTT.

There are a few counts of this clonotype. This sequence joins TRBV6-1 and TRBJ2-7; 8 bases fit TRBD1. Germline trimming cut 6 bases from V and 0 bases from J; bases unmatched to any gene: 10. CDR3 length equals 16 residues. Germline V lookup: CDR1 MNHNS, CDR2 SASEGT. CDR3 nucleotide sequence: TGTGCCAGCAGATCGGACAGGGAAGGGCTCTCCTACGAGCAGTACTTC. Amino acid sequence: CASRSDREGLSYEQYF.

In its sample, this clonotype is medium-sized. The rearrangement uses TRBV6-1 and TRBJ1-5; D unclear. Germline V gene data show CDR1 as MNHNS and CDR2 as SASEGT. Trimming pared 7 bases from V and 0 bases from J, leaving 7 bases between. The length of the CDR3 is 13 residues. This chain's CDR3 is CASIRDSNQPQHF. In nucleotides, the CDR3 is TGTGCCAGCATTAGGGATAGCAATCAGCCCCAGCATTTT.

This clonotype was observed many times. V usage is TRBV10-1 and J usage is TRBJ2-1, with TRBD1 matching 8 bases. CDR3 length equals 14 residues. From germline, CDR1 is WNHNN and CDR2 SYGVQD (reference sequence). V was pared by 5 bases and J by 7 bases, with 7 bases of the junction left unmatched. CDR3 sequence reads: CASSSRTGRNEQFF. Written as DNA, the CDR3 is TGCGCCAGCAGTTCCCGGACAGGGCGGAATGAGCAGTTCTTC.

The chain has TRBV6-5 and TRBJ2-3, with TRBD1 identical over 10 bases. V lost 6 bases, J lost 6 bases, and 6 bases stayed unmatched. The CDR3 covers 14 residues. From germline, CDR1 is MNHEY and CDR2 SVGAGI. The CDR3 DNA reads TGTGCCAGCAGCTGGACAGGGGGTGCGGATACGCAGTATTTT. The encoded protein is CASSWTGGADTQYF.

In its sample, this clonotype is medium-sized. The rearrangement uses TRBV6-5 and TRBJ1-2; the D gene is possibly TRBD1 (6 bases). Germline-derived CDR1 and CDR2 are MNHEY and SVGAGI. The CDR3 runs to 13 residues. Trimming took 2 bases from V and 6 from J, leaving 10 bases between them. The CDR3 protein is CASSYGGRNGYTF. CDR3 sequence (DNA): TGTGCCAGCAGTTACGGGGGGCGAAATGGCTACACCTTC.

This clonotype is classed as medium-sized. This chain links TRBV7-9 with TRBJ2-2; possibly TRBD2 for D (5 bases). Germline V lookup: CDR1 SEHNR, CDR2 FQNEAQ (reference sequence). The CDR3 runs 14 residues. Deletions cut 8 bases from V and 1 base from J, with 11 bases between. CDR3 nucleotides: TGTGCCAGCGGTCGAGCGGAGAACACCGGGGAGCTGTTTTTT. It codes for CASGRAENTGELFF. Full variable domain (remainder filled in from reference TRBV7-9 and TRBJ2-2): DTGVSQNPRHKITKRGQNVTFRCDPISEHNRLYWYRQTLGQGPEFLTYFQNEAQLEKSRLLSDRFSAERPKGSFSTLEIQRTEQGDSAMYLCASGRAENTGELFFGEGSRLTVL.

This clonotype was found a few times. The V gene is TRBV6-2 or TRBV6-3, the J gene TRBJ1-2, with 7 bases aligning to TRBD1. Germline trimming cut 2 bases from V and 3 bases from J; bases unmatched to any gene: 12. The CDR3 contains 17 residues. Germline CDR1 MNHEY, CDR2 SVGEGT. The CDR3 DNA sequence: TGTGCCAGCAGTTACCCCACGACAGGGAAACAAGACTATGGCTACACCTTC. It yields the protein CASSYPTTGKQDYGYTF.

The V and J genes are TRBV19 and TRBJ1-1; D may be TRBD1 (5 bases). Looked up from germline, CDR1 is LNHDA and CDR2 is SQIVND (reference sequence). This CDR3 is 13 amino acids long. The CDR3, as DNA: TGTGTTAGTAGTATGCAGGGCCTCACTGAAGCTTTCTTT. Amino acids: CVSSMQGLTEAFF.

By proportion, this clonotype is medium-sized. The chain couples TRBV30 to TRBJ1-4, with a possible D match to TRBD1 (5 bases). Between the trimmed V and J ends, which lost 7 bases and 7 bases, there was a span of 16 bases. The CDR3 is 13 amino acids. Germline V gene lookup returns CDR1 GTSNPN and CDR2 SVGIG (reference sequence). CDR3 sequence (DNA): TGTGCCTCAGATTTGGGGCTACGTGAAAAACTGTTTTTT. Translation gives CASDLGLREKLFF.

This chain's CDR3 is CASSEMGTSNSPLHF. The DNA for the CDR3 is TGTGCCAGCAGTGAAATGGGGACAAGCAATTCACCCCTCCACTTT. The V gene is TRBV2, the J gene TRBJ1-6; D is perhaps TRBD1 (6 bases). Germline V gene data show CDR1 as SNHLY and CDR2 as FYNNEI. Deletions cut 2 bases from V and 7 bases from J, with 12 bases between. The CDR3 has 15 residues.

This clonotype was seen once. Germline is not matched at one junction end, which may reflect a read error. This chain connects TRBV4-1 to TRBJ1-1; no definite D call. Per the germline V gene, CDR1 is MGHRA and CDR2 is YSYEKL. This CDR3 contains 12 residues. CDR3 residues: CASSQDSAEAFF. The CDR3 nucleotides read TGTGCCAGCAGCCAAGATAGCGCTGAAGCTTTCTTT.

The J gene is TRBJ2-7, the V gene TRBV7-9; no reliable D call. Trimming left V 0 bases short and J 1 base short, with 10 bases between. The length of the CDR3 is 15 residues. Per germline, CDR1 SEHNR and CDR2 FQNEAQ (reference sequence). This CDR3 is CASSLALAGSYEQYF. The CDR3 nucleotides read TGTGCCAGCAGCTTAGCTCTCGCCGGTTCCTACGAGCAGTACTTC.

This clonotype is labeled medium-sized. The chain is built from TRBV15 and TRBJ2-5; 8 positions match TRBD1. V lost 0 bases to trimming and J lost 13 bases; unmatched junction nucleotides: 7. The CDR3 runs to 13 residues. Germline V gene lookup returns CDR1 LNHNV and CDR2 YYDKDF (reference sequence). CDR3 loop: CATSRDRQGAGYF. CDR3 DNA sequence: TGTGCCACCAGCAGAGATCGCCAGGGGGCCGGGTACTTC.

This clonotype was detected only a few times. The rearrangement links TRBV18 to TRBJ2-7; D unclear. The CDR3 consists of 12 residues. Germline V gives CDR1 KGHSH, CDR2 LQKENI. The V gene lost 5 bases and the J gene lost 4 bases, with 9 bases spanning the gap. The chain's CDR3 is CASSKDLYEQYF. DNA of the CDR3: TGTGCCAGCTCAAAGGACCTTTACGAGCAGTACTTC.

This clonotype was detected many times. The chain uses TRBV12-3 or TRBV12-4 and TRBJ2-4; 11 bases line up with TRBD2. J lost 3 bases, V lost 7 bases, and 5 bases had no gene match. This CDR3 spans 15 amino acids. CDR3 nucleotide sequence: TGTGCCAGCACCCTAGCGGGAGGCTTCAAAAACATTCAGTACTTC. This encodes CASTLAGGFKNIQYF.

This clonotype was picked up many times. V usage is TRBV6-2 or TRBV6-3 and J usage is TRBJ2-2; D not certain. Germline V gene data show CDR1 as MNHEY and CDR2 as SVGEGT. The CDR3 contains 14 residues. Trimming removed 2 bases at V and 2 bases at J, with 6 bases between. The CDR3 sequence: CASSYGRNTGELFF. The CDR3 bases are TGTGCCAGCAGTTACGGGCGAAACACCGGGGAGCTGTTTTTT.

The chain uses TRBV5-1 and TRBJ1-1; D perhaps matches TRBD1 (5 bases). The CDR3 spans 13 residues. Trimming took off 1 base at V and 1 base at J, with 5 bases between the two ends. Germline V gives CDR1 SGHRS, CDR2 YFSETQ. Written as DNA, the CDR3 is TGCGCCAGCAGCTTGACAGGGAACACTGAAGCTTTCTTT. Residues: CASSLTGNTEAFF. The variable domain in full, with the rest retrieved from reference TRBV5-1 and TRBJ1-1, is KAGVTQTPRYLIKTRGQQVTLSCSPISGHRSVSWYQQTPGQGLQFLFEYFSETQRNKGNFPGRFSGRQFSNSRSEMNVSTLELGDSALYLCASSLTGNTEAFFGQGTRLTVV.

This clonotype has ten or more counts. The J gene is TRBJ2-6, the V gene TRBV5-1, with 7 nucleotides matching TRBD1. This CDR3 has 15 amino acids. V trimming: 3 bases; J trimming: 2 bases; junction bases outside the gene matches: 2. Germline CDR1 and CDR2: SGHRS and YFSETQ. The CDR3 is CASSSQGAGANVLTF. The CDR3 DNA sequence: TGCGCCAGCAGCTCTCAGGGGGCTGGGGCCAACGTCCTGACTTTC.

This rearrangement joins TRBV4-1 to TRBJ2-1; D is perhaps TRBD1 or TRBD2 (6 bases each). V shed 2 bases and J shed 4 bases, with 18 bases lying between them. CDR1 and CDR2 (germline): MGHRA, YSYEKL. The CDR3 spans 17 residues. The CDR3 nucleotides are TGCGCCAGCAGCCAACCGCTTCGGGGGCCTATATACAATGAGCAGTTCTTC. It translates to CASSQPLRGPIYNEQFF.

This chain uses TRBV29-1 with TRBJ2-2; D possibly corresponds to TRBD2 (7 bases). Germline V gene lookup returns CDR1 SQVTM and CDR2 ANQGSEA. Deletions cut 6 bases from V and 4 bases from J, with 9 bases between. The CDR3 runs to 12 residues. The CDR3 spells CSVGGGTGELFF. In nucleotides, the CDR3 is TGCAGCGTAGGGGGGGGCACCGGGGAGCTGTTTTTT.

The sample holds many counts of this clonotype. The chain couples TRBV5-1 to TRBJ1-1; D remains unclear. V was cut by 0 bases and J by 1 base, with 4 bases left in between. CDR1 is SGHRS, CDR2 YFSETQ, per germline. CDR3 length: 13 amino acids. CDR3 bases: TGCGCCAGCAGCTTGGCTGGGAACACTGAAGCTTTCTTT. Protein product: CASSLAGNTEAFF.

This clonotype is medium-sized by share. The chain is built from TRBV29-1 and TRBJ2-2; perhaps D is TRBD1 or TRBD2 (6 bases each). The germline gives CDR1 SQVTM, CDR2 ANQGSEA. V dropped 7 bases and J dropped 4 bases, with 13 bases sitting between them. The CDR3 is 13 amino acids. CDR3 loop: CSAYGGGTGELFF. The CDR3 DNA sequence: TGCAGCGCCTACGGAGGGGGCACCGGGGAGCTGTTTTTT.